This T cell receptor beta chain stems from a study of T cell responses to AZD1222 COVID-19 vaccine. Data came from immunoSEQ multiplex PCR; TCRdb stores just in-frame clones and leaves some out. The sample lists about 140,000 clones; around 91% were seen once. The CDR3 has 16 residues. V lost 3 bases to trimming and J lost 2 bases, with 20 bases between them. From germline, CDR1 is SQVTM and CDR2 ANQGSEA. This receptor was obtained from an adult in good health. The chain combines TRBV29-1 with TRBJ2-7, with D possibly called TRBD1 or TRBD2 (5 bases each). Source: peripheral blood, taken on day 0 of AZD1222 vaccination. The CDR3 is CSVEGLGDAGPYEQYF. The CDR3, as DNA: TGCAGCGTTGAGGGCCTGGGGGACGCCGGACCCTACGAGCAGTACTTC.